This T cell receptor (beta chain) was recorded in a study of early T cells in non-severe SARS-CoV-2 infection. Unique molecular identifiers were added to individual cDNA molecules. TCRdb analysed the 5' RACE reads with MiXCR anew, one entry per CDR3 protein. In the table there are tens of thousands of distinct CDR3 sequences, 5.9% of which are singletons. Trimming pared 2 bases from V and 9 bases from J, leaving 7 bases between. The CDR3 is made up of 11 amino acids. Germline loops: CDR1 WSHSY, CDR2 SAAADI. This clonotype has ten or more counts. This TCR was sampled from an adult who was a healthcare worker with PCR-confirmed SARS-CoV-2 infection or an uninfected control (not recorded which). Sequencing was done on a sample of whole blood. This chain connects TRBV10-2 to TRBJ1-1; no reliable D call. As DNA, the CDR3 is TGCGCCAGCAGTGAGCTGGAAAAAGCTTTCTTT. Protein sequence: CASSELEKAFF.